Listed below are T cell receptor beta chains from one sample, sequenced in a study of cytomegalovirus exposure and HLA in healthy donors. Some clones are missing from TCRdb's copy, which holds only in-frame ones; the method was immunoSEQ multiplex PCR. Seen here are 150,000 to 200,000 clones, 83% observed once, and the top ten hold 4.1%. What was sequenced was PBMCs. The receptors were gathered from a man aged 45-65 years in good health and CMV-seropositive. Each CDR3 is given with its conserved first and last residue. The D gene is left open where the match is weak. Clone size is stated in some rows and not others, as once, few, many or a class when expanded.

CDR3aa | CDR3nt | j_gene | d_gene | v_gene | abundance
CSVVAGNTGELFF | TGCAGCGTTGTGGCAGGGAACACCGGGGAGCTGTTTTTT | TRBJ2-2 | - | TRBV29-1 | -
CASSLGSGGNEQFF | TGCGCCAGCAGCTTGGGATCGGGAGGAAATGAGCAGTTCTTC | TRBJ2-1 | TRBD2 | TRBV5-1 | -
CASSQDRRFAGAQKDPDTQYF | TGCGCCAGCAGCCAAGATCGCCGGTTCGCGGGAGCCCAAAAAGATCCAGATACGCAGTATTTT | TRBJ2-3 | TRBD2 | TRBV4-1 | -
CASSQAGVRGSDTEAFF | TGCGCCAGCAGTCAAGCGGGGGTCAGGGGCAGCGACACTGAAGCTTTCTTT | TRBJ1-1 | - | TRBV23-1 | -
CASTRQGPRNEQYF | TGTGCCAGCACACGACAGGGTCCTAGGAACGAGCAGTACTTC | TRBJ2-7 | TRBD1 | TRBV27 | -
CASSLTYGTGRDEQYF | TGTGCCAGCTCACTTACATACGGGACAGGGAGAGACGAGCAGTACTTC | TRBJ2-7 | TRBD1 | TRBV18 | -
CASSHWGQGVDEQYF | TGCGCCAGCAGCCATTGGGGACAGGGTGTGGACGAGCAGTACTTC | TRBJ2-7 | TRBD1 | TRBV4-3 | -
CASSLGAAGAPTDTQYF | TGTGCCAGCAGCTTAGGAGCCGCGGGAGCCCCCACAGATACGCAGTATTTT | TRBJ2-3 | TRBD2 | TRBV11-2 | -
CASSSRTSGGTDTQYF | TGTGCCAGCAGCTCCCGGACTAGCGGGGGCACAGATACGCAGTATTTT | TRBJ2-3 | TRBD2 | TRBV7-9 | -
CASSVRGLVQPQHF | TGTGCCAGTAGTGTCAGGGGGCTGGTTCAGCCCCAGCATTTT | TRBJ1-5 | TRBD1 | TRBV19 | -
CASSLERGTEAFF | TGTGCCAGCAGCTTAGAGCGGGGTACTGAAGCTTTCTTT | TRBJ1-1 | - | TRBV11-2 | -
CASSLIVEDRHSNQPQHF | TGTGCCAGCAGTTTAATAGTCGAGGACAGACATAGCAATCAGCCCCAGCATTTT | TRBJ1-5 | - | TRBV28 | -
CASSPRDRGEAFF | TGTGCCAGCAGCCCCCGGGACAGGGGTGAAGCTTTCTTT | TRBJ1-1 | TRBD1 | TRBV7-8 | -
CASSLTPREILF | TGTGCCAGCAGCTTAACGCCGCGGGAGATTCTCTTC | TRBJ2-1 | TRBD2 | TRBV7-3 | -
CASSQPLGGTSGSVETQYF | TGCGCCAGCAGCCAACCCTTGGGTGGGACTAGCGGGAGCGTGGAGACCCAGTACTTC | TRBJ2-5 | TRBD2 | TRBV4-1 | -
CASNRLADSSYEQYF | TGTGCCAGCAACAGGCTAGCGGACAGCTCCTACGAGCAGTACTTC | TRBJ2-7 | - | TRBV5-8 | once
CASRPLGKGQNIQYF | TGTGCCAGCCGCCCTCTTGGGAAGGGGCAAAACATTCAGTACTTC | TRBJ2-4 | - | TRBV27 | -
CASSHRDTGPQYF | TGCGCCAGCAGCCATCGGGACACCGGGCCCCAGTACTTC | TRBJ2-5 | - | TRBV4-3 | -
CASSPGQGVSNQPQHF | TGTGCCAGCAGCCCGGGACAGGGGGTAAGCAATCAGCCCCAGCATTTT | TRBJ1-5 | TRBD1 | TRBV5-4 | -
CASSRGTGGNQPQHF | TGTGCCAGCAGTCGGGGGACAGGGGGCAATCAGCCCCAGCATTTT | TRBJ1-5 | TRBD1 | TRBV27 | -